This T cell receptor (beta chain) originates from a study of blood T cell repertoires in COVID-19. Looking at the study overall: T cells, B-cell-depleted T cells, or PBMCs provided the cDNA or gDNA that served as material.

The germline V gene encodes CDR1 SNHLY and CDR2 FYNNEI. The ends lost 9 bases at V and 8 bases at J; junction bases unmatched: 10. This CDR3 has 13 amino acids. Original methodology: Reference gene primer amplification yielded estimated nucleated cell counts. Some clones are missing from TCRdb's copy, which holds only in-frame ones; the method was immunoSEQ multiplex PCR. V, J and clone size derive from that table, while D and trimming were established from the DNA sequence. Of under 250,000 clones listed, over 70% are singletons. The V gene is TRBV2, the J gene TRBJ1-2, with 9 nucleotides matching TRBD1. This receptor was obtained from a woman of 80 years or more with acute or convalescent COVID-19. The sample comprised peripheral blood. The CDR3 DNA reads TGTGCCAGATCGATAACAGGGGGCTTAGGCTACACCTTC. Protein: CARSITGGLGYTF.